These 11 T cell receptor beta chains were all obtained from the same sample, sequenced in a study of blood T cell repertoires in COVID-19 (dated by TCRdb to 2018 to 2021). The library relied on the immunoSEQ multiplex PCR assay. As stored in TCRdb, this immuneACCESS dataset retains in-frame rearrangements with V and J assigned. A fraction of the clones does not appear; measured against another copy, unresolved V genes explain less than half of the discrepancy, and the remainder lacks a known reason. Across this sample there are fewer than 80,000 clones, with roughly 90% seen only once. The ten largest clones add up to over 5.5% of the sample. Material for sequencing was peripheral blood. The receptor set was obtained from a human donor in a cohort sampled during active COVID-19.

The rearrangement uses TRBV29-1 and TRBJ2-7; 9 nucleotides agree with TRBD1. V trimming: 4 bases; J trimming: 7 bases; junction bases outside the gene matches: 8. The germline V gene has CDR1 SQVTM and CDR2 ANQGSEA. The CDR3 extends over 13 amino acids. CDR3 sequence: CSVGGGQGREQYF. DNA for the CDR3: TGCAGCGTTGGAGGGGGACAGGGCCGAGAGCAGTACTTC.

The rearrangement joins TRBV27 to TRBJ2-7, with 14 bases that match TRBD2. The CDR3 totals 16 residues. V lost 5 bases to trimming and J lost 4 bases; unmatched junction nucleotides: 7. Germline loops: CDR1 MNHEY, CDR2 SMNVEV (reference sequence). The CDR3 coding sequence is TGTGCCAGCAGTCGTACCGGGACTAGCGGGAGTTACGAGCAGTACTTC. Its translation is CASSRTGTSGSYEQYF.

V and J are TRBV28 and TRBJ1-1, with 10 nucleotides matching TRBD1. This CDR3 comprises 15 residues. Germline V gives CDR1 MDHEN, CDR2 SYDVKM. With 7 bases clipped from V and 5 bases from J, the junction kept 10 bases outside the gene matches. CDR3 in DNA: TGTGCCAGCACCTTTCCTAGGACAGGGGGTACTGAAGCTTTCTTT. Translated: CASTFPRTGGTEAFF.

This sequence joins TRBV14 and TRBJ2-7, with a possible D match to TRBD2 (5 bases). Germline CDR1 is SGHDN and CDR2 is FVKESK. Trimming removed 0 bases from V and 3 bases from J, with 15 bases in between. The CDR3 has 16 residues. For the CDR3, the DNA is TGTGCCAGCAGCCAAGATCGAGGCGGGCTACGCTACGAGCAGTACTTC. Its protein product is CASSQDRGGLRYEQYF.

The chain joins TRBV5-4 to TRBJ2-3, with 10 positions matching TRBD2. The V gene end was trimmed by 4 bases and the J gene end by 1 base; junction bases not matched to a gene: 6. Germline assignment: CDR1 SGHNT and CDR2 YYREEE (reference sequence). The CDR3 spans 16 residues. The CDR3 DNA follows: TGTGCCAGCAGCCTAAGCGGGAGGGCCGGCACAGATACGCAGTATTTT. This sequence encodes CASSLSGRAGTDTQYF.

The genes are TRBV27 and TRBJ2-7; the D gene is possibly TRBD1 (6 bases). Trimming shortened V by 5 bases and J by 4 bases, and 18 bases separated the two germline ends. The CDR3 contains 15 residues. Germline V gene lookup returns CDR1 MNHEY and CDR2 SMNVEV (reference sequence). This CDR3 reads CASSPQYRERYEQYF. Here the CDR3 DNA reads TGTGCCAGCAGTCCCCAGTACAGGGAACGTTACGAGCAGTACTTC.

The chain uses TRBV27 and TRBJ2-5; TRBD1 is a possible D gene (5 bases). V dropped 5 bases and J dropped 0 bases, with 10 bases sitting between them. The germline V gene has CDR1 MNHEY and CDR2 SMNVEV (reference sequence). This CDR3 has 14 residues. CDR3 sequence (DNA): TGTGCCAGCAGTCCCTACAGGTACCAAGAGACCCAGTACTTC. Protein sequence: CASSPYRYQETQYF.

V usage is TRBV19 and J usage is TRBJ1-5; D possibly corresponds to TRBD1 (6 bases). V gave up 3 bases and J gave up 0 bases, with 12 bases separating them. The germline V gene has CDR1 LNHDA and CDR2 SQIVND (reference sequence). The CDR3 is made up of 16 amino acids. CDR3 nucleotides: TGTGCCAGTAGTATGGCCCAGGGACATAGCAATCAGCCCCAGCATTTT. Protein: CASSMAQGHSNQPQHF. The complete variable domain, with remaining parts taken from reference TRBV19 and TRBJ1-5, reads DGGITQSPKYLFRKEGQNVTLSCEQNLNHDAMYWYRQDPGQGLRLIYYSQIVNDFQKGDIAEGYSVSREKKESFPLTVTSAQKNPTAFYLCASSMAQGHSNQPQHFGDGTRLSIL.

The chain employs TRBV9 and TRBJ2-1; 11 nucleotides align to TRBD2. Per germline, CDR1 SGDLS and CDR2 YYNGEE. With 2 bases clipped from V and 4 bases from J, the junction kept 2 bases outside the gene matches. The CDR3 runs to 15 residues. CDR3 region: CASSVIAGGYNEQFF. The CDR3 DNA follows: TGTGCCAGCAGCGTTATAGCGGGGGGGTACAATGAGCAGTTCTTC.

The genes are TRBV7-9 and TRBJ1-5, with D perhaps matching TRBD1 (6 bases). Looked up from germline, CDR1 is SEHNR and CDR2 is FQNEAQ (reference sequence). The CDR3 contains 14 residues. Trimming removed 9 bases from V and 4 bases from J, with 16 bases in between. The CDR3 spells CASTSGQLNQPQHF. The CDR3 coding sequence is TGTGCCAGTACATCCGGACAGCTGAATCAGCCCCAGCATTTT. The full variable domain, in which reference TRBV7-9 and TRBJ1-5 provide the parts outside the CDR3, is DTGVSQNPRHKITKRGQNVTFRCDPISEHNRLYWYRQTLGQGPEFLTYFQNEAQLEKSRLLSDRFSAERPKGSFSTLEIQRTEQGDSAMYLCASTSGQLNQPQHFGDGTRLSIL.

The CDR3 spells CASSPSGGLLNTGELFF. The CDR3, as DNA: TGTGCCAGCAGCCCGAGCGGGGGGTTATTGAACACCGGGGAGCTGTTTTTT. The genes are TRBV5-6 and TRBJ2-2, with 9 bases matching TRBD2. Germline trimming cut 4 bases from V and 1 base from J; bases unmatched to any gene: 8. The CDR3 consists of 17 residues. From germline, CDR1 is SGHDT and CDR2 YYEEEE.